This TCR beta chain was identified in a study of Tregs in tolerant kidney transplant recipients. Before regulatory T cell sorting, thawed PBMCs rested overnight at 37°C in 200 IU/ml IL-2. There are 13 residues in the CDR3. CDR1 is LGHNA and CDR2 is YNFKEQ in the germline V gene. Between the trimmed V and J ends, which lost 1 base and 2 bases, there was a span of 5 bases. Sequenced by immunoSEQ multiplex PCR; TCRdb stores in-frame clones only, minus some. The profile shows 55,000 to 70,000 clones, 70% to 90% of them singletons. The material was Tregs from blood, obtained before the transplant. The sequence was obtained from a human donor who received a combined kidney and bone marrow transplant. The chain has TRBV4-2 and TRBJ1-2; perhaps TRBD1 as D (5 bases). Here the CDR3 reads CASSQGTNYGYTF. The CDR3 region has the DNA TGTGCCAGCAGCCAAGGGACAAACTATGGCTACACCTTC.